This TCR beta chain is from a study of blood T cells in healthy people across ages. Study-wide background: About one barcoded beta molecule per two T cells was the capture yield of template switching.

A sample-barcoded 5' primer and a J-beta primer mix were used in a second PCR of roughly 7 to 11 cycles. TCRdb re-derived calls from the 5' RACE reads in MiXCR, one entry per CDR3 protein. The sample records roughly 790,000 distinct CDR3 sequences, about 40% being singletons. With V trimmed by 5 bases and J by 9 bases, 13 bases remained unmatched. The CDR3 extends over 13 amino acids. Germline V lookup: CDR1 DFQATT, CDR2 SNEGSKA (reference sequence). The rearrangement uses TRBV20-1 and TRBJ2-7; 7 positions agree with TRBD2. Sequencing was done on a sample of blood. The source of this sequence is a woman aged 55 to 70 in good health. CDR3 protein: CSADRTGRAGQYF. The DNA for the CDR3 is TGCAGTGCTGATAGGACGGGGAGGGCGGGGCAGTACTTC.